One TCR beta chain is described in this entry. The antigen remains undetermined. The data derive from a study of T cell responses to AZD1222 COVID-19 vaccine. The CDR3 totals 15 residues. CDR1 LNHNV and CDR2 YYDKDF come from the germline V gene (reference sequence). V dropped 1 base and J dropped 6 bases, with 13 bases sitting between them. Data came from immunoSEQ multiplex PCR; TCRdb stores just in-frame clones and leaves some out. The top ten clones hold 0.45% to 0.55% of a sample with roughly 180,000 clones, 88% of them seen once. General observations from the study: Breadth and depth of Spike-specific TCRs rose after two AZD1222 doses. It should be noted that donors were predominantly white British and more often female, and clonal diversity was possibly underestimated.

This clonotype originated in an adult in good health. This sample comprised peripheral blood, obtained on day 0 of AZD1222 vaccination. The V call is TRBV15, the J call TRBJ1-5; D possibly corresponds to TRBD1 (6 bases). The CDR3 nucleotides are TGTGCCACCAGCAGAGGGTCAGGGGCCGGTCAGCCCCAGCATTTT. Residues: CATSRGSGAGQPQHF.